A selection of T cell receptor beta chains follows, all from one sample in a study of T cell clonotyping in hematopoietic cell transplantation. Sequencing used immunoSEQ multiplex PCR; TCRdb keeps in-frame clones, though not all of them. The sample includes some 15,000 clones, more than 60% of them seen just once. Sample: PBMCs, taken 30 days after allogeneic stem cell transplant. The receptor source for this set is a male patient in his 50s who had an allogeneic stem cell transplant from an unrelated donor, so T cells may come from the graft donor. Some clones in this sample may be carry-over from other donors' samples. The CDR3 runs from the conserved cysteine through the conserved F or W.

>TRBV5-6
CASSLGRYQPQHF
>TRBV19
CASSMPRFNSPLHF
>TRBV4-1
CASSQVRGTYNSPLHF
>TRBV19
CATAAETGELFF
>TRBV30
CAWDRGPSYEQYF
>TRBV7-2
CASSPRYEQYF
>TRBV4-3
CASSPGQVGLYEQYF
>TRBV14
CASSQNRGQETQYF
>TRBV11-2
CASSRGRMKASFF
>TRBV7-2
CASSFLAALDTQYF
>TRBV5-6
CASSFVFGSYSYNSPLHF
>TRBV7-9
CASSSPGGVTYEQYF
>TRBV7-2
CASSLKVRQQAFF
>TRBV9
CASSVFSGATDTQYF
>TRBV5-1
CASSPGQGAGGYTF
>TRBV28
CASSPTGSWTEAFF
>TRBV9
CASSVAGIGETQYF
>TRBV30
CAWSAGQGLEQPQHF
>TRBV2
CASRDATDGYTF
>TRBV30
CAWNRGNDEKLFF
>TRBV6-5
CASSYGGTAFF
>TRBV29-1
CSVDGKRVRYEQYF